This T cell receptor beta chain was sequenced during a study of shared clonotypes between healthy human individuals. Clones were read by immunoSEQ multiplex PCR, and TCRdb kept only the in-frame ones, dropping some. The table has 1,400,000 or so clones, about 98.5% seen once. This CDR3 comprises 15 residues. Trimming removed 2 bases at V and 2 bases at J, with 10 bases between. Looked up from germline, CDR1 is SGDLS and CDR2 is YYNGEE. Those who donated, Caucasian adults without exception, all lived in Nashville, Tennessee. The study's findings and limits: A handful of donors showed sharing of 4.5% to 5% of naive CD4 clonotypes. Researchers sampled blood only, noting tissue repertoires likely differ.

This clone was seen once. What it recognizes is unknown. The chain recombines TRBV9 with TRBJ2-2, with D perhaps given as TRBD1 or TRBD2 (5 bases each). Sequencing was carried out using naive CD4+ T cells sorted from blood. As to subset: CD45RA+ positively selected. This TCR derives from a man younger than 40 in good health. This chain's CDR3 is CASSVRGTNTGELFF. The CDR3 nucleotides are TGTGCCAGCAGCGTTCGAGGGACCAACACCGGGGAGCTGTTTTTT.